Shown below are 8 T cell receptor beta chains from a single sample sequenced in a study of immune evolution from preneoplasia to lung adenocarcinoma. TCRdb's copy holds only in-frame clones and misses some; the assay was immunoSEQ multiplex PCR. The sample gives about 6,600 clones, 70% to 85% of which show up once; roughly 6.5% is in the top ten. The sequencing input was FFPE lung adenocarcinoma in situ tissue. The receptors were sampled from a person aged 60-79 years with lung adenocarcinoma.

This chain joins TRBV4-3 and TRBJ2-7; 9 positions match TRBD1. Germline V gives CDR1 LGHNA, CDR2 YSLEER. J gave up 6 bases and V 0 bases, and 3 bases lay outside the gene matches. The CDR3 consists of 14 residues. CDR3 in DNA: TGCGCCAGCAGCCAAGACCGACAGGGGGTCGAGCAGTACTTC. It encodes CASSQDRQGVEQYF.

This chain links TRBV19 with TRBJ1-5, with 7 bases identical to TRBD1. This CDR3 comprises 13 residues. V lost 2 bases, J lost 6 bases, and 1 base stayed unmatched. In germline, CDR1 is LNHDA, CDR2 SQIVND (reference sequence). CDR3 region: CASSIQGGQPQHF. CDR3 nucleotide sequence: TGTGCCAGTAGTATACAGGGGGGTCAGCCCCAGCATTTT.

This clone was seen once. This rearrangement joins TRBV4-3 to TRBJ1-5, with D unresolved. CDR1 and CDR2 from the germline V gene are LGHNA and YSLEER. The CDR3 loop spans 15 amino acids. Deletions cut 0 bases from V and 6 bases from J, with 12 bases between. CDR3 nucleotides: TGCGCCAGCAGCCAAGATCATCGAGGATTTCAGCCCCAGCATTTT. Its translation is CASSQDHRGFQPQHF.

J is TRBJ2-6 and V is TRBV4-2, with unresolved D. Between the trimmed V and J ends, which lost 3 bases and 0 bases, there was a span of 6 bases. This CDR3 has 15 residues. The germline CDR1 and CDR2 sequences are LGHNA and YNFKEQ. CDR3 region: CASSHIGSGANVLTF. Here the CDR3 DNA reads TGTGCCAGCAGCCACATAGGCTCTGGGGCCAACGTCCTGACTTTC.

The CDR3 reads CASSQDRPEGDYGYTF. As DNA, the CDR3 is TGCGCCAGCAGCCAAGACCGGCCGGAAGGCGACTATGGCTACACCTTC. This chain connects TRBV4-1 to TRBJ1-2; D uncertain. The CDR3 runs 16 residues. V lost 0 bases and J lost 3, with 14 bases in between. Germline V CDR1 and CDR2: MGHRA, YSYEKL.

The chain combines TRBV2 with TRBJ2-1, with D unresolved. Germline CDR1 is SNHLY and CDR2 is FYNNEI. The V end lost 3 bases, the J end lost 7 bases, and 7 bases lay between the germline ends. The CDR3 spans 12 residues. This CDR3 reads CASSDSQNEQFF. Written as DNA, the CDR3 is TGTGCCAGCAGTGACAGCCAGAATGAGCAGTTCTTC.

The rearrangement links TRBV12-2 to TRBJ2-1; whether TRBD2, the table's D call, matches the DNA was not checked. TRBV12-2 is recorded as a pseudogene. The CDR3 extends over 23 amino acids. The CDR3 bases are TGTGCAAGTCGCTTTTGCGGCCCCGGAGGGCGTCGGGATCAAATACATACATGCAATGAGCAGTTCTTC. This gives the protein CASRFCGPGGRRDQIHTCNEQFF.

This clone appeared a few times. The chain is built from TRBV9 and TRBJ1-2, with 8 bases aligning to TRBD1. V shed 0 bases, J shed 5 bases, and the junction held 6 bases outside the gene matches. The germline V gene encodes CDR1 SGDLS and CDR2 YYNGEE. CDR3 size: 15 residues. The CDR3 here is CASSVGGQEEYGYTF. The CDR3 bases are TGTGCCAGCAGCGTAGGGGGACAGGAGGAATATGGCTACACCTTC.